Given below is one TCR beta chain in context. Its antigen is as yet unknown. Clones were sequenced by immunoSEQ multiplex PCR, and TCRdb holds only the in-frame ones, with some missing. This table holds 100,000 to 150,000 clones, just under 95% found once. The germline V gene encodes CDR1 MNHEY and CDR2 SMNVEV (reference sequence). V trimming: 6 bases; J trimming: 3 bases; junction bases outside the gene matches: 7. The CDR3 extends over 14 amino acids. Samples with a second dose at about 4 or about 12 weeks were pooled together. This entry belongs to a study of T cell responses to AZD1222 COVID-19 vaccine. Findings and limits, study-wide: Donors skewed white British and female; clonal diversity was possibly underestimated. Vaccine-associated CD4 TCRs ranged over spike, dominating at 160-218 and 743-854. Sampling that yielded the repertoires occurred only after the peak T cell response.

The source material was peripheral blood, sampled 28 days after the second AZD1222 dose. The chain recombines TRBV27 with TRBJ1-2; TRBD1 aligns across 7 bases. This receptor was taken from an adult who received the AZD1222 COVID-19 vaccine. CDR3 sequence reads: CASRSYDRDYGYTF. In DNA form, the CDR3 reads TGTGCCAGCAGATCCTACGACAGGGACTATGGCTACACCTTC.